The entry below gives a single T cell receptor beta chain sequence along with its context. The sample originates from a study of lymphopenia after photon versus proton radiotherapy. The CDR3 totals 12 residues. Germline-derived CDR1 and CDR2 are SNHLY and FYNNEI. Trimming took 7 bases from V and 2 from J, leaving 7 bases between them. Measured with immunoSEQ multiplex PCR; TCRdb has only the in-frame clones, and not every one. The table has 25,000 to 35,000 clones, around 90% seen once. The sequenced sample was peripheral blood, obtained from a patient treated with photon-based radiotherapy. This TCR was sampled from a woman in her forties or fifties with pancreatic cancer. V gene TRBV2 combines with J gene TRBJ2-3; D unresolved. The CDR3 is CASNSYTDTQYF. CDR3 bases: TGTGCCAGCAACAGTTACACAGATACGCAGTATTTT.